These 32 T cell receptor beta chains share one sample of origin, sequenced in a study of radiation and T cells in renal cell carcinoma. Time point reported: baseline pretreatment blood. Treatment in this sample: 15 Gy SBRT to primary tumor, nephrectomy 4 weeks later. Clones were read by immunoSEQ multiplex PCR, and TCRdb kept only the in-frame ones, dropping some. The sample has 130,000 or so clones; 88% are singletons. The source material was blood, sampled from a patient whose treatment included radiotherapy and nephrectomy. These receptors were taken from a woman aged 45-65 years with renal cell carcinoma.

The genes are TRBV30 and TRBJ1-2; TRBD1 matches at 9 bases. CDR3 length equals 13 residues. Germline CDR1 and CDR2: GTSNPN and SVGIG (reference sequence). The junction had 9 bases not matched to a gene; V was cut back by 1 base and J by 12 bases. The CDR3 coding sequence is TGTGCCTGGAGTGCCGACGTGACAGGGGGAAACACCTTC. This gives the protein CAWSADVTGGNTF.

The V gene is TRBV15, the J gene TRBJ2-1, with 7 bases that match TRBD1. The J segment lost 5 bases and the V segment lost 4 bases, leaving 5 bases of the junction unmatched. Germline V gene sequence: CDR1 LNHNV, CDR2 YYDKDF (reference sequence). The CDR3 consists of 14 residues. The CDR3 region is CATSIDRVDNEQFF. CDR3 in DNA: TGTGCCACCAGCATCGACAGGGTGGACAATGAGCAGTTCTTC.

The rearrangement links TRBV19 to TRBJ1-5; 8 positions agree with TRBD1. This CDR3 spans 17 amino acids. Germline values: CDR1 LNHDA, CDR2 SQIVND (reference sequence). Trimming took 7 bases from V and 0 from J; bases not matched to a gene: 11. CDR3 DNA sequence: TGTGCCAGTAAAAAGACAGGGGAAGCCCATAGCAATCAGCCCCAGCATTTT. As protein: CASKKTGEAHSNQPQHF. Based on the CDR3 plus reference TRBV19 and TRBJ1-5, the full variable domain is DGGITQSPKYLFRKEGQNVTLSCEQNLNHDAMYWYRQDPGQGLRLIYYSQIVNDFQKGDIAEGYSVSREKKESFPLTVTSAQKNPTAFYLCASKKTGEAHSNQPQHFGDGTRLSIL.

V is TRBV4-1 and J is TRBJ2-5; possible D gene TRBD1, 6 bases. This CDR3 has 13 amino acids. Germline CDR1 and CDR2: MGHRA and YSYEKL. With 3 bases removed from V and 2 bases from J, the gap between germline ends came to 7 bases. As DNA, the CDR3 is TGCGCCAGCAGCCAGGACAGTCAAGAGACCCAGTACTTC. Amino acid sequence: CASSQDSQETQYF.

V and J are TRBV4-1 and TRBJ1-1; D ambiguous. The CDR3 has 13 amino acids. V gave up 1 base and J gave up 4 bases, with 7 bases separating them. Germline lookup yields CDR1 MGHRA and CDR2 YSYEKL. The CDR3 DNA reads TGCGCCAGCAGCCAAGGTGGACCCACTGAAGCTTTCTTT. This gives the protein CASSQGGPTEAFF.

The chain joins TRBV14 to TRBJ2-2; tentative D call: TRBD1 (5 bases). V lost 0 bases to trimming and J lost 0 bases, with 8 bases between them. This CDR3 has 16 residues. The germline CDR1 and CDR2 sequences are SGHDN and FVKESK. CDR3 sequence reads: CASSQEWTTNTGELFF. CDR3 nucleotide sequence: TGTGCCAGCAGCCAAGAATGGACAACGAACACCGGGGAGCTGTTTTTT. Full variable domain (outside the CDR3, taken from reference TRBV14 and TRBJ2-2): EAGVTQFPSHSVIEKGQTVTLRCDPISGHDNLYWYRRVMGKEIKFLLHFVKESKQDESGMPNNRFLAERTGGTYSTLKVQPAELEDSGVYFCASSQEWTTNTGELFFGEGSRLTVL.

This clone was found once. The V gene is TRBV19, the J gene TRBJ1-1; 8 positions agree with TRBD1. The CDR3 length is 13 residues. Germline CDR1 LNHDA, CDR2 SQIVND (reference sequence). Germline trimming cut 7 bases from V and 7 bases from J; bases unmatched to any gene: 8. Written as DNA, the CDR3 is TGTGCCAGTACAGACAGGGGTGGGATTGAAGCTTTCTTT. It translates to CASTDRGGIEAFF.

This chain connects TRBV5-1 to TRBJ2-7; 10 nucleotides agree with TRBD1. The CDR3 totals 18 residues. Germline CDR1 SGHRS, CDR2 YFSETQ. Trimming took 3 bases from V and 3 from J; bases not matched to a gene: 15. This chain's CDR3 is CASSYSGTGALVRYEQYF. The CDR3 DNA sequence: TGCGCCAGCAGCTATTCCGGGACAGGGGCCCTCGTTCGCTACGAGCAGTACTTC.

The chain couples TRBV7-9 to TRBJ1-1; no definite D call. The CDR3 loop spans 14 amino acids. Germline values: CDR1 SEHNR, CDR2 FQNEAQ (reference sequence). The V gene lost 2 bases and the J gene lost 1 base, with 8 bases spanning the gap. CDR3 residues: CASSLIPENTEAFF. CDR3 nucleotides: TGTGCCAGCAGCTTAATTCCAGAGAACACTGAAGCTTTCTTT.

The CDR3 loop reads CSVLYQGPYNEQFF. DNA for the CDR3: TGCAGCGTTCTTTACCAGGGCCCCTACAATGAGCAGTTCTTC. The V and J genes are TRBV29-1 and TRBJ2-1; possible D gene TRBD1, 5 bases. This CDR3 contains 14 residues. The germline V and J ends were trimmed by 5 bases and 2 bases, with 13 bases remaining between them. From germline, CDR1 is SQVTM and CDR2 ANQGSEA.

The rearrangement uses TRBV6-5 and TRBJ2-3, with D possibly matching TRBD1 (6 bases). CDR3 length: 15 amino acids. V was clipped by 0 bases and J by 1 base, with 8 bases between them. CDR1 and CDR2 from the germline V gene are MNHEY and SVGAGI. CDR3 protein: CASSYSRQGTDTQYF. The CDR3 DNA follows: TGTGCCAGCAGTTACTCGAGACAGGGCACAGATACGCAGTATTTT.

Only one count was recorded for this clone. The J gene is TRBJ1-2, the V gene TRBV10-3; 9 bases line up with TRBD1. The germline V gene has CDR1 ENHRY and CDR2 SYGVKD. Trimming took 2 bases from V and 12 from J; bases not matched to a gene: 13. The CDR3 is made up of 15 amino acids. CDR3: CAISENGVTGGEHTF. CDR3 coding DNA: TGTGCCATCAGTGAGAACGGGGTCACAGGGGGCGAGCACACCTTC.

This sequence joins TRBV4-3 and TRBJ2-6; D remains unclear. This CDR3 spans 16 amino acids. Germline CDR1 and CDR2: LGHNA and YSLEER. The germline V and J ends were trimmed by 0 bases and 2 bases, with 8 bases remaining between them. The chain's CDR3 is CASSQDRSAGANVLTF. The CDR3 nucleotides read TGCGCCAGCAGCCAAGATAGATCGGCTGGGGCCAACGTCCTGACTTTC.

This chain joins TRBV11-3 and TRBJ2-1; D unclear. Trimming removed 1 base from V and 9 bases from J, with 7 bases in between. The germline V gene encodes CDR1 SGHNT and CDR2 YENEEA. The CDR3 runs to 12 residues. CDR3 nucleotide sequence: TGTGCCAGCAGCTTAGTTTATAGTGAGCAGTTCTTC. Encoded protein: CASSLVYSEQFF.

The rearrangement uses TRBV19 and TRBJ2-3; possible D gene TRBD2, 6 bases. This CDR3 region has 14 residues. Between the trimmed V and J ends, which lost 2 bases and 3 bases, there was a span of 9 bases. The germline CDR1 and CDR2 sequences are LNHDA and SQIVND (reference sequence). CDR3 amino acids: CASSIQGGTDTQYF. CDR3 nucleotides: TGTGCCAGTAGTATACAGGGAGGTACAGATACGCAGTATTTT. Full variable domain (rest looked up from reference TRBV19 and TRBJ2-3): DGGITQSPKYLFRKEGQNVTLSCEQNLNHDAMYWYRQDPGQGLRLIYYSQIVNDFQKGDIAEGYSVSREKKESFPLTVTSAQKNPTAFYLCASSIQGGTDTQYFGPGTRLTVL.

V usage is TRBV9 and J usage is TRBJ2-3; possibly TRBD1 or TRBD2 for D (5 bases each). CDR3 length: 13 residues. V was shortened by 2 bases and J by 6 bases, with 10 bases between the two germline ends. Per the germline V gene, CDR1 is SGDLS and CDR2 is YYNGEE. The CDR3 protein is CASSVGTVDTQYF. CDR3 sequence (DNA): TGTGCCAGCAGCGTGGGGACGGTCGATACGCAGTATTTT.

This chain joins TRBV5-1 and TRBJ2-3; D is undetermined. V lost 3 bases and J lost 2, with 16 bases in between. The germline V gene has CDR1 SGHRS and CDR2 YFSETQ. CDR3 size: 16 residues. The CDR3 spells CASSSFGTDNTDTQYF. The CDR3 DNA reads TGCGCCAGCAGCTCCTTCGGAACAGACAACACAGATACGCAGTATTTT.

The V gene is TRBV4-1, the J gene TRBJ2-1, with D possibly matching TRBD2 (6 bases). The V end lost 4 bases, the J end lost 2 bases, and 12 bases lay between the germline ends. The CDR3 has 15 amino acids. CDR1 and CDR2 (germline): MGHRA, YSYEKL. CDR3 in DNA: TGCGCCAGCAGCCTTCTAGGCGGGGCCTACAATGAGCAGTTCTTC. It encodes CASSLLGGAYNEQFF.

This clone came up once. The chain joins TRBV9 to TRBJ2-1, with 10 bases that match TRBD2. Germline CDR1 reads SGDLS; CDR2 reads YYNGEE. The CDR3 contains 15 residues. J was trimmed by 8 bases and V by 0 bases; bases with no gene match: 5. Here the CDR3 DNA reads TGTGCCAGCAGCGTAGAAACTAGCGGGGAACATGAGCAGTTCTTC. It specifies CASSVETSGEHEQFF.

The sample holds one count of this clone. The chain employs TRBV15 and TRBJ1-3, with TRBD1 matching over 7 bases. Looked up from germline, CDR1 is LNHNV and CDR2 is YYDKDF (reference sequence). The length of the CDR3 is 14 residues. V shed 6 bases and J 2 bases; nucleotides not matched to a gene: 4. The CDR3 is CATRRTGTGNTIYF. The CDR3 DNA follows: TGTGCCACCAGGAGGACAGGAACTGGAAACACCATATATTTT. Complete variable domain (other parts from reference TRBV15 and TRBJ1-3): DAMVIQNPRYQVTQFGKPVTLSCSQTLNHNVMYWYQQKSSQAPKLLFHYYDKDFNNEADTPDNFQSRRPNTSFCFLDIRSPGLGDTAMYLCATRRTGTGNTIYFGEGSWLTVV.

The rearrangement joins TRBV6-5 to TRBJ2-7; perhaps TRBD1 as D (6 bases). From germline, CDR1 is MNHEY and CDR2 SVGAGI. V was clipped by 5 bases and J by 6 bases, with 14 bases between them. The CDR3 is 13 residues long. The CDR3 DNA sequence: TGTGCCAGCAGTCCACAGGGAAGTCCCGAGCAGTACTTC. It yields the protein CASSPQGSPEQYF.

V and J are TRBV5-1 and TRBJ2-1, with 11 bases identical to TRBD2. This CDR3 is built from 14 residues. The germline V gene has CDR1 SGHRS and CDR2 YFSETQ. V lost 2 bases to trimming and J lost 10 bases; unmatched junction nucleotides: 5. CDR3 nucleotides: TGCGCCAGCAGCTTCACTAGCGGGGGCCTCGAGCAGTTCTTC. Its translation is CASSFTSGGLEQFF.

V and J are TRBV5-1 and TRBJ2-2; a weak D match, TRBD1 (6 bases). The CDR3 is 14 residues long. The V and J ends lost 4 bases and 7 bases respectively, with 14 bases between them. CDR1 is SGHRS and CDR2 is YFSETQ in the germline V gene. In DNA form, the CDR3 reads TGCGCCAGCAGCGCGGACAGCAACGTCGGGGAGCTGTTTTTT. It codes for CASSADSNVGELFF.

The rearrangement joins TRBV14 to TRBJ2-5, with 8 bases identical to TRBD2. J lost 7 bases, V lost 0 bases, and 10 bases had no gene match. The length of the CDR3 is 16 residues. In germline, CDR1 is SGHDN, CDR2 FVKESK. The CDR3 loop is CASSQDAGGPAGTQYF. The CDR3 DNA reads TGTGCCAGCAGCCAAGACGCGGGGGGCCCAGCTGGGACCCAGTACTTC.

V is TRBV19 and J is TRBJ2-3; weak D call: TRBD2 (6 bases). The CDR3 is made up of 16 amino acids. V lost 6 bases and J lost 1, with 17 bases in between. CDR1 and CDR2 (germline): LNHDA, SQIVND (reference sequence). CDR3 sequence: CASSPERDSGTDTQYF. The CDR3 bases are TGTGCCAGTAGCCCCGAACGGGACTCCGGCACAGATACGCAGTATTTT.

This rearrangement joins TRBV7-3 to TRBJ2-1; no reliable D call. In germline, CDR1 is SGHTA, CDR2 FQGTGA. This CDR3 comprises 14 residues. Trimming shortened V by 4 bases and J by 7 bases, and 14 bases separated the two germline ends. CDR3 DNA sequence: TGTGCCAGCAGCTCCGCTGGACCATCTAATGAGCAGTTCTTC. Amino acid sequence: CASSSAGPSNEQFF.

The V call is TRBV2, the J call TRBJ1-5; D possibly corresponds to TRBD1 (5 bases). There are 13 residues in the CDR3. The V end lost 7 bases, the J end lost 3 bases, and 10 bases lay between the germline ends. In germline, CDR1 is SNHLY, CDR2 FYNNEI. The CDR3 DNA reads as TGTGCCAGCAAGGGGCCTATCAATCAGCCCCAGCATTTT. It translates to CASKGPINQPQHF. The entire variable domain, with the rest obtained from reference TRBV2 and TRBJ1-5, is as follows: EPEVTQTPSHQVTQMGQEVILRCVPISNHLYFYWYRQILGQKVEFLVSFYNNEISEKSEIFDDQFSVERPDGSNFTLKIRSTKLEDSAMYFCASKGPINQPQHFGDGTRLSIL.

This rearrangement joins TRBV9 to TRBJ1-5, with D unclear. CDR3 length: 15 residues. Germline CDR1 SGDLS, CDR2 YYNGEE. V dropped 0 bases and J dropped 7 bases, with 14 bases sitting between them. CDR3 region: CASSVDVGGGQPQHF. Here the CDR3 DNA reads TGTGCCAGCAGCGTAGATGTGGGTGGAGGGCAGCCCCAGCATTTT.

V is TRBV7-8 and J is TRBJ2-4; TRBD2 agrees at 7 bases. Trimming took 1 base from V and 6 from J; bases not matched to a gene: 6. Germline CDR1 SGHVS, CDR2 FQNEAQ. The length of the CDR3 is 15 residues. For the CDR3, the DNA is TGTGCCAGCAGCTTAGGGGGGGGATTAGCAAACATTCAGTACTTC. This gives the protein CASSLGGGLANIQYF.

Comments on this clone: This sample includes further DNA sequences coding for the same CDR3. The CDR3 sequence is CASSLGTFTDTQYF. For the CDR3, the DNA is TGCGCCAGCAGCTTAGGGACTTTCACAGATACGCAGTATTTT. J is TRBJ2-3 and V is TRBV5-1; D is perhaps TRBD2 (6 bases). Germline-derived CDR1 and CDR2 are SGHRS and YFSETQ. This CDR3 has 14 amino acids. Trimming removed 2 bases at V and 2 bases at J, with 9 bases between.

This clone is a singleton in its sample. J is TRBJ2-4 and V is TRBV30, with TRBD2 as a possible D gene (7 bases). CDR1 GTSNPN and CDR2 SVGIG come from the germline V gene (reference sequence). V lost 0 bases, J lost 6 bases, and 18 bases lay in between. The CDR3 is made up of 16 amino acids. The CDR3 region is CAWSVRRGGFTNIQYF. The CDR3 DNA follows: TGTGCCTGGAGTGTAAGGAGGGGGGGCTTCACAAACATTCAGTACTTC.

The V call is TRBV25-1, the J call TRBJ2-7, with D tentatively TRBD2 (6 bases). V gave up 4 bases and J gave up 6 bases, with 19 bases separating them. The CDR3 runs to 15 residues. CDR1 and CDR2 (germline): MGHDK, SYGVNS. CDR3 coding DNA: TGTGCCAGCAGTGTAGTTGGAGGGGAGGCAGGCGAGCAGTACTTC. Translated: CASSVVGGEAGEQYF.